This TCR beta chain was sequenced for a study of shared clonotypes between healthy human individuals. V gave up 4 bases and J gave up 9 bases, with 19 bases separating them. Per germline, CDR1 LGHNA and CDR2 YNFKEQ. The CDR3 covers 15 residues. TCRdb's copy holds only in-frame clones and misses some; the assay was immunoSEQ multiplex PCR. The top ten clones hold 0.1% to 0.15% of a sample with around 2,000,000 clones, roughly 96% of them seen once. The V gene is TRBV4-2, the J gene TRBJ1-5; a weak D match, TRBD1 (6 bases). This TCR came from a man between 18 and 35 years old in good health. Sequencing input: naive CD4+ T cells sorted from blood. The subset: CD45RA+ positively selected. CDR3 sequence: CASSLSMAGEGPQHF. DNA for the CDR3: TGTGCCAGCAGCCTAAGCATGGCAGGGGAAGGGCCCCAGCATTTT.